One TCR beta chain is described in this entry. Between the trimmed V and J ends, which lost 6 bases and 8 bases, there was a span of 13 bases. The CDR3 covers 13 residues. Authors' data handling: For nucleated cells, counts were estimated from reference gene primer amplification. Profiled with immunoSEQ multiplex PCR; TCRdb holds only in-frame clones, not every one. The V and J calls and clone size come from that table; D and trimming were worked out from the DNA. The repertoire includes 85,000 to 130,000 clones, about 80% of them detected once, and about 14% sits in the top ten. The sample is drawn from a study of blood T cell repertoires in COVID-19. Study overall: Italy, Spain and the United States were the sources of the convalescent and acute COVID-19 samples. PBMCs, B-cell-depleted T cells, or T cells provided the cDNA or gDNA that made up the material.

This receptor was taken from a woman aged 55-75 years with acute or convalescent COVID-19. The chain recombines TRBV12-3 or TRBV12-4 with TRBJ1-4; D remains ambiguous. Sequencing was done on a sample of peripheral blood. The CDR3 reads CASRSGVGEKLFF. The CDR3 DNA is TGTGCCAGCAGATCGGGAGTAGGGGAAAAACTGTTTTTT.